Shown below are 29 T cell receptor beta chains from a single sample sequenced in a study of blood T cell repertoires in COVID-19 (dated by TCRdb to between 2020 and 2021). The library was generated by the immunoSEQ multiplex PCR assay. Not all clones reach the TCRdb copy of this immuneACCESS table, which keeps in-frame sequences only. Checked studies attribute under half of the gap to unresolved V genes and leave the rest unexplained. Recorded for this sample are 350,000 to 450,000 clones; over 75% of them occurred a single time. Of the sample, 1.5% to 1.9% falls within the top ten clones. The source material was peripheral blood. The receptor source for this set is a woman aged 40 to 49 with COVID-19, enrolled during active disease.

The V gene is TRBV15, the J gene TRBJ1-5, with D maybe TRBD1 (6 bases). V dropped 1 base and J dropped 4 bases, with 14 bases sitting between them. CDR1 and CDR2 (germline): LNHNV, YYDKDF (reference sequence). The CDR3 is 16 residues long. The CDR3 protein is CATSRGDTLDNQPQHF. The CDR3 DNA sequence: TGTGCCACCAGCAGAGGGGACACGCTCGATAATCAGCCCCAGCATTTT.

The chain joins TRBV28 to TRBJ1-1; D gene ambiguous. The V gene's germline CDR1 is MDHEN and CDR2 SYDVKM. The CDR3 sequence is 13 residues long. V was pared by 7 bases and J by 5 bases, with 14 bases between. CDR3 loop: CASILSGETEAFF. CDR3 in DNA: TGTGCCAGCATCCTTTCCGGGGAAACTGAAGCTTTCTTT.

The V and J genes are TRBV7-2 and TRBJ1-1; a weak D match, TRBD1 (6 bases). V lost 2 bases, J lost 1 base, and 11 bases lay in between. Per germline, CDR1 SGHTA and CDR2 FQGNSA. This CDR3 contains 15 residues. The CDR3 is CASSLFGGSNTEAFF. The DNA for the CDR3 is TGTGCCAGCAGCTTATTTGGGGGCTCGAACACTGAAGCTTTCTTT.

The J gene is TRBJ2-5, the V gene TRBV24-1; TRBD2 might be the D (5 bases). Germline CDR1 reads KGHDR; CDR2 reads SFDVKD. This CDR3 has 13 residues. Between the trimmed V and J ends, which lost 4 bases and 5 bases, there was a span of 10 bases. The CDR3 loop is CATSERVGETQYF. Written as DNA, the CDR3 is TGTGCCACCAGTGAGAGGGTAGGGGAGACCCAGTACTTC.

The chain recombines TRBV27 with TRBJ2-1; TRBD2 agrees at 14 bases. The CDR3 length is 16 residues. J lost 3 bases, V lost 4 bases, and 2 bases had no gene match. Germline CDR1 is MNHEY and CDR2 is SMNVEV (reference sequence). The CDR3 DNA reads as TGTGCCAGCAGTTACGGGACTAGCGGGAGCTACAATGAGCAGTTCTTC. Amino acid sequence: CASSYGTSGSYNEQFF.

The chain joins TRBV28 to TRBJ1-5, with D possibly being TRBD1 (6 bases). CDR3 length: 16 residues. Germline CDR1 is MDHEN and CDR2 is SYDVKM. The ends were cut back, 5 bases at V and 3 bases at J, with 17 bases in the middle. This chain's CDR3 is CASSTPKQGYNQPQHF. The DNA of the CDR3 is TGTGCCAGCAGTACCCCTAAACAGGGCTACAATCAGCCCCAGCATTTT.

The CDR3 is CASSPDLGQGNSPLHF. Here the CDR3 DNA reads TGTGCCAGTAGTCCTGATCTGGGACAGGGAAATTCACCCCTCCACTTT. The V call is TRBV19, the J call TRBJ1-6, with 9 positions matching TRBD1. CDR1 and CDR2 from the germline V gene are LNHDA and SQIVND (reference sequence). J lost 7 bases, V lost 5 bases, and 9 bases had no gene match. The CDR3 sequence is 16 residues long.

The rearrangement links TRBV27 to TRBJ2-1; D might be TRBD2 (5 bases). Germline V gene lookup returns CDR1 MNHEY and CDR2 SMNVEV (reference sequence). V lost 7 bases to trimming and J lost 5 bases, with 21 bases between them. CDR3 length equals 16 residues. The chain's CDR3 is CASNPPPGSFNNEQFF. The CDR3 bases are TGTGCCAGCAATCCCCCCCCGGGGAGTTTTAACAATGAGCAGTTCTTC.

The chain couples TRBV6-2 or TRBV6-3 to TRBJ1-4, with 9 bases fitting TRBD1. This CDR3 is 15 amino acids long. Trimming removed 4 bases from V and 5 bases from J; junction bases left unmatched: 5. Germline CDR1 reads MNHEY; CDR2 reads SVGEGT. The CDR3 bases are TGTGCCAGCAGTTCTCCCGGGACAGGGAATGAAAAACTGTTTTTT. Its protein is CASSSPGTGNEKLFF.

This clone was observed once. This chain joins TRBV28 and TRBJ1-4, with D possibly being TRBD1 (6 bases). The CDR3 contains 15 residues. Germline V gives CDR1 MDHEN, CDR2 SYDVKM. V was shortened by 5 bases and J by 6 bases, with 16 bases between the two germline ends. CDR3 residues: CASSNPARGDEKLFF. CDR3 nucleotide sequence: TGTGCCAGCAGTAATCCGGCCAGGGGCGATGAAAAACTGTTTTTT.

The chain uses TRBV28 and TRBJ1-3, with a possible D match to TRBD1 (5 bases). CDR1 is MDHEN and CDR2 is SYDVKM in the germline V gene. The CDR3 sequence is 16 residues long. Trimming took 7 bases from V and 3 from J, leaving 19 bases between them. CDR3: CASILQGGGGGNTIYF. CDR3 sequence (DNA): TGTGCCAGCATCCTCCAAGGTGGGGGAGGTGGAAACACCATATATTTT.

The V and J genes are TRBV24-1 and TRBJ2-7; D is unresolved. The CDR3 length is 15 residues. With 9 bases removed from V and 1 base from J, the gap between germline ends came to 18 bases. In germline, CDR1 is KGHDR, CDR2 SFDVKD. CDR3 DNA sequence: TGTGCCACCCCAAGAGTGAGGATCTCTTCCTACGAGCAGTACTTC. Translation: CATPRVRISSYEQYF.

J is TRBJ2-3 and V is TRBV7-2; D not certain. Germline V gene lookup returns CDR1 SGHTA and CDR2 FQGNSA. The V gene lost 1 base and the J gene lost 12 bases, with 11 bases spanning the gap. This CDR3 is built from 12 residues. CDR3 in amino acids: CASSLGALIQYF. CDR3 in DNA: TGTGCCAGCAGCTTAGGTGCGTTAATACAGTATTTT.

The J gene is TRBJ1-2, the V gene TRBV19, with D possibly matching TRBD1 (6 bases). The CDR3 is 14 amino acids. Germline values: CDR1 LNHDA, CDR2 SQIVND (reference sequence). Between the trimmed V and J ends, which lost 7 bases and 8 bases, there was a span of 20 bases. CDR3 protein: CASTPIHRETGYTF. Written as DNA, the CDR3 is TGTGCCAGTACCCCCATCCACAGGGAAACGGGCTACACCTTC.

V and J are TRBV5-5 and TRBJ2-1; TRBD2 is a possible D gene (6 bases). Trimming left V 6 bases short and J 6 bases short, with 25 bases between. This CDR3 is 17 amino acids long. The germline V gene encodes CDR1 SGHKS and CDR2 YYEKEE (reference sequence). In DNA form, the CDR3 reads TGTGCCAGCATATTACTCGTGGGCCAGGGAGGACCCAATGAGCAGTTCTTC. Encoded protein: CASILLVGQGGPNEQFF.

This sequence joins TRBV18 and TRBJ2-7; TRBD1 matches 10 bases. J gave up 6 bases and V 2 bases, and 7 bases lay outside the gene matches. The CDR3 spans 15 residues. Per germline, CDR1 KGHSH and CDR2 LQKENI. Here the CDR3 reads CASSPWTGGDSEQYF. The CDR3 DNA is TGTGCCAGCTCACCATGGACAGGGGGGGATTCCGAGCAGTACTTC.

This clone was seen only once. CDR3 sequence: CASSQNVGQYGYTF. The CDR3 bases are TGTGCCAGCTCACAAAACGTTGGACAGTATGGCTACACCTTC. V gene TRBV18 combines with J gene TRBJ1-2, with D perhaps TRBD1 (6 bases). CDR1 is KGHSH, CDR2 LQKENI, per germline. Trimming removed 4 bases from V and 5 bases from J, with 14 bases in between. The CDR3 loop spans 14 amino acids.

This clone was observed a few times. The chain joins TRBV7-2 to TRBJ1-4; 10 bases are shared with TRBD1. Germline V CDR1 and CDR2: SGHTA, FQGNSA. The junction had 13 bases not matched to a gene; V was cut back by 6 bases and J by 6 bases. This CDR3 spans 17 amino acids. The CDR3 DNA is TGTGCCAGCAGGACAGGGGGCAGGTTTGCGTATGATGAAAAACTGTTTTTT. This gives the protein CASRTGGRFAYDEKLFF. The complete variable domain, with remaining parts taken from reference TRBV7-2 and TRBJ1-4, reads GAGVSQSPSNKVTEKGKDVELRCDPISGHTALYWYRQSLGQGLEFLIYFQGNSAPDKSGLPSDRFSAERTGGSVSTLTIQRTQQEDSAVYLCASRTGGRFAYDEKLFFGSGTQLSVL.

The chain combines TRBV29-1 with TRBJ2-7; TRBD1 matches 8 bases. CDR1 and CDR2 from the germline V gene are SQVTM and ANQGSEA. The ends lost 5 bases at V and 2 bases at J; junction bases unmatched: 8. The CDR3 runs to 14 residues. The CDR3 nucleotides are TGCAGCGTTCCCAGGTACAGGGGGGCCTACGAGCAGTACTTC. Translation: CSVPRYRGAYEQYF.

V usage is TRBV27 and J usage is TRBJ2-7; 9 nucleotides agree with TRBD1. The CDR3 runs 14 residues. The V segment lost 7 bases and the J segment 2 bases; nucleotides outside the gene matches: 6. From germline, CDR1 is MNHEY and CDR2 SMNVEV (reference sequence). CDR3 residues: CASTPGQGAYEQYF. CDR3 in DNA: TGTGCCAGCACCCCGGGACAGGGTGCCTACGAGCAGTACTTC.

This rearrangement joins TRBV11-2 to TRBJ1-1; D is unresolved. V was clipped by 8 bases and J by 1 base, with 11 bases between them. CDR1 SGHAT and CDR2 FQNNGV come from the germline V gene. The length of the CDR3 is 13 residues. CDR3 residues: CASREVPNTEAFF. The DNA of the CDR3 is TGTGCCAGCCGAGAGGTCCCGAACACTGAAGCTTTCTTT.

The chain recombines TRBV6-2 or TRBV6-3 with TRBJ2-7, with D possibly matching TRBD2 (7 bases). This CDR3 is built from 16 residues. Germline CDR1 reads MNHEY; CDR2 reads SVGEGT. With 2 bases removed from V and 1 base from J, the gap between germline ends came to 15 bases. The CDR3 nucleotides are TGTGCCAGCAGTTACGGGGGGGCAGGTTGGTCCTACGAGCAGTACTTC. It is translated as CASSYGGAGWSYEQYF.

This chain joins TRBV5-1 and TRBJ1-1; 8 bases fit TRBD1. Germline trimming cut 4 bases from V and 6 bases from J; bases unmatched to any gene: 8. This CDR3 spans 14 amino acids. CDR1 and CDR2 from the germline V gene are SGHRS and YFSETQ. This CDR3 is CASSTTGEVSEAFF. Here the CDR3 DNA reads TGCGCCAGCAGCACGACAGGGGAAGTTTCTGAAGCTTTCTTT. Full variable domain (rest looked up from reference TRBV5-1 and TRBJ1-1): KAGVTQTPRYLIKTRGQQVTLSCSPISGHRSVSWYQQTPGQGLQFLFEYFSETQRNKGNFPGRFSGRQFSNSRSEMNVSTLELGDSALYLCASSTTGEVSEAFFGQGTRLTVV.

The chain combines TRBV29-1 with TRBJ2-2; TRBD1 aligns across 7 bases. The CDR3 is made up of 13 amino acids. Germline-derived CDR1 and CDR2 are SQVTM and ANQGSEA. V dropped 3 bases and J dropped 3; count of bases not matched to a gene: 1. The CDR3 protein is CSVDRGYTGELFF. The CDR3 region has the DNA TGCAGCGTTGACAGGGGGTACACCGGGGAGCTGTTTTTT.

CDR3 in amino acids: CASIKSGTGGIRRGEAFF. In nucleotides, the CDR3 is TGTGCCAGTATTAAATCGGGGACCGGGGGAATTCGACGGGGTGAAGCTTTCTTT. The gene calls are TRBV19 and TRBJ1-1, with D possibly being TRBD1 (5 bases). The germline V gene has CDR1 LNHDA and CDR2 SQIVND (reference sequence). This CDR3 has 18 residues. Between the trimmed V and J ends, which lost 7 bases and 7 bases, there was a span of 31 bases.

This chain uses TRBV7-2 with TRBJ2-3; D may be TRBD2 (5 bases). The CDR3 runs 15 residues. From germline, CDR1 is SGHTA and CDR2 FQGNSA. V was pared by 1 base and J by 11 bases, with 19 bases between. The CDR3 spells CASSLERPPSGWQYF. CDR3 DNA sequence: TGTGCCAGCAGCTTAGAGCGGCCCCCTTCCGGTTGGCAGTATTTT.

In this sample, this clone turned up a few times. This chain connects TRBV5-4 to TRBJ2-2; D might be TRBD1 (7 bases). The CDR3 totals 13 residues. The V end was cut by 5 bases, the J end by 6 bases, with 11 bases between. Germline CDR1 reads SGHNT; CDR2 reads YYREEE (reference sequence). CDR3 nucleotides: TGTGCCAGCAGTATCAGGGGGGCCGGGGAGCTGTTTTTT. Translating gives CASSIRGAGELFF.

The gene calls are TRBV29-1 and TRBJ1-2, with TRBD1 matching 7 bases. Germline CDR1 is SQVTM and CDR2 is ANQGSEA. After removal of 7 bases from V and 4 bases from J, the junction contained 9 bases not matched to a gene. CDR3 length: 13 residues. The CDR3 bases are TGCAGCGAGTCGGTTCAGGGGGGCTATGGCTACACCTTC. Amino acid sequence: CSESVQGGYGYTF.

J is TRBJ1-2 and V is TRBV7-8; D may be TRBD1 (6 bases). Per germline, CDR1 SGHVS and CDR2 FQNEAQ. The germline V and J ends were trimmed by 1 base and 6 bases, with 12 bases remaining between them. The CDR3 extends over 14 amino acids. Here the CDR3 reads CASSLDQGQNGYTF. CDR3 DNA sequence: TGTGCCAGCAGCTTAGACCAGGGGCAGAATGGCTACACCTTC.